This entry features one T cell receptor beta chain sequence. These data originate in a study of technical replicates of blood from a few donors. The data were produced by immunoSEQ multiplex PCR, yet TCRdb's version contains in-frame clones alone and is incomplete. In the table there are roughly 100,000 clones, 90% to 96% of which are singletons. Germline V gives CDR1 SGDLS, CDR2 YYNGEE. The CDR3 has 13 residues. Trimming took 0 bases from V and 8 from J; bases not matched to a gene: 4. The sample was T cells isolated from PBMCs. The chain joins TRBV9 to TRBJ1-2; TRBD1 aligns across 7 bases. This clonotype originated in a human donor in good health. CDR3 sequence (DNA): TGTGCCAGCAGCGTAGGACAGGGAGGAGGCTACACCTTC. Translating it yields CASSVGQGGGYTF.